The 10 T cell receptor beta chains presented below share a single source sample, sequenced in a study of Ad26.COV2.S vaccination and SARS-CoV-2 variants. Treatment reported: about 20 received Ad26.COV2.S at low or high dose, single or two shots; a few received placebo; per-sample allocation not given. Sample collection was performed on day 63 after the first vaccine or placebo injection. Produced via immunoSEQ multiplex PCR; TCRdb's table is partial and in-frame only. The data show approximately 420,000 clones, with 88% seen just once and about 3.5% held by the top ten. Here the sequenced sample was peripheral blood, taken in a trial of Ad26.COV2.S vaccine versus placebo. The source of these receptors is a person between 18 and 65 years old who received the Ad26.COV2.S COVID-19 vaccine or a placebo.

The chain is built from TRBV7-2 and TRBJ2-1; D unclear. Trimming shortened V by 0 bases and J by 7 bases, and 7 bases separated the two germline ends. Germline CDR1 is SGHTA and CDR2 is FQGNSA. This CDR3 contains 13 residues. CDR3 DNA: TGTGCCAGCAGCTTAGCGCAGATTAATGAGCAGTTCTTC. This sequence encodes CASSLAQINEQFF.

The rearrangement links TRBV27 to TRBJ2-7; possible D gene TRBD1, 6 bases. The V gene's germline CDR1 is MNHEY and CDR2 SMNVEV (reference sequence). V was pared by 4 bases and J by 0 bases, with 10 bases between. This CDR3 region has 14 residues. In DNA, the CDR3 is TGTGCCAGCAGTTATGGGGGCAGCTCCTACGAGCAGTACTTC. Translation gives CASSYGGSSYEQYF.

The chain links TRBV7-9 to TRBJ2-4, with D possibly matching TRBD2 (5 bases). The germline V gene has CDR1 SEHNR and CDR2 FQNEAQ (reference sequence). This CDR3 has 12 residues. Trimming took 0 bases from V and 9 from J, leaving 6 bases between them. This CDR3 is CASSLARGIQYF. The CDR3 nucleotides are TGTGCCAGCAGCTTAGCCCGGGGCATTCAGTACTTC.

CDR3 in DNA: TGTGCCACCAGTGATCCGGGACAGCCTAGCAATCAGCCCCAGCATTTT. It specifies CATSDPGQPSNQPQHF. The chain joins TRBV24-1 to TRBJ1-5; TRBD1 aligns across 7 bases. This CDR3 has 16 amino acids. V lost 3 bases, J lost 0 bases, and 4 bases stayed unmatched. Germline V gives CDR1 KGHDR, CDR2 SFDVKD.

The V and J genes are TRBV5-1 and TRBJ2-5; 10 nucleotides agree with TRBD1. CDR3 size: 15 residues. The V segment lost 4 bases and the J segment 4 bases; nucleotides outside the gene matches: 7. Looked up from germline, CDR1 is SGHRS and CDR2 is YFSETQ. CDR3 protein: CASSRWTGGGETQYF. DNA of the CDR3: TGCGCCAGCAGCCGGTGGACAGGGGGAGGAGAGACCCAGTACTTC.

The J gene is TRBJ2-3, the V gene TRBV4-3, with TRBD1 identical over 7 bases. V gave up 2 bases and J gave up 1 base; unmatched junction bases: 6. CDR1 and CDR2 (germline): LGHNA, YSLEER. The CDR3 sequence is 16 residues long. The CDR3 DNA is TGCGCCAGCAGCCAATACAGGGGCACTGGCACAGATACGCAGTATTTT. Amino acids: CASSQYRGTGTDTQYF.

The V and J genes are TRBV7-9 and TRBJ2-6; TRBD1 might be the D (6 bases). The germline V and J ends were trimmed by 5 bases and 0 bases, with 8 bases remaining between them. The CDR3 contains 15 residues. CDR1 SEHNR and CDR2 FQNEAQ come from the germline V gene (reference sequence). CDR3 protein: CASSRQVSGANVLTF. The CDR3 DNA reads as TGTGCCAGCAGCCGACAGGTCTCTGGGGCCAACGTCCTGACTTTC.

This sequence joins TRBV7-9 and TRBJ2-7; a possible D gene is TRBD1 (5 bases). Trimming stripped 6 bases from V and 1 base from J, with 10 bases between. CDR3 length: 13 residues. CDR1 and CDR2 from the germline V gene are SEHNR and FQNEAQ (reference sequence). The CDR3 sequence: CASRDKGSYEQYF. CDR3 DNA: TGTGCCAGCAGAGATAAGGGGTCCTACGAGCAGTACTTC. Using reference TRBV7-9 and TRBJ2-7 for the parts outside the CDR3, the full variable domain is DTGVSQNPRHKITKRGQNVTFRCDPISEHNRLYWYRQTLGQGPEFLTYFQNEAQLEKSRLLSDRFSAERPKGSFSTLEIQRTEQGDSAMYLCASRDKGSYEQYFGPGTRLTVT.

The gene calls are TRBV27 and TRBJ1-1; TRBD1 matches 8 bases. Trimming removed 3 bases from V and 0 bases from J; junction bases left unmatched: 6. The CDR3 extends over 16 amino acids. Looked up from germline, CDR1 is MNHEY and CDR2 is SMNVEV (reference sequence). The CDR3 DNA follows: TGTGCCAGCAGTTTGTCCACAGGGGGGGTGAACACTGAAGCTTTCTTT. Protein: CASSLSTGGVNTEAFF.

V is TRBV2 and J is TRBJ2-7; the D gene could be TRBD1 or TRBD2 (5 bases each). In germline, CDR1 is SNHLY, CDR2 FYNNEI. V lost 6 bases and J lost 5, with 14 bases in between. This CDR3 is built from 13 residues. For the CDR3, the DNA is TGTGCCAGCAGGGGGGAGACGGTCAACGAGCAGTACTTC. Amino acid sequence: CASRGETVNEQYF.